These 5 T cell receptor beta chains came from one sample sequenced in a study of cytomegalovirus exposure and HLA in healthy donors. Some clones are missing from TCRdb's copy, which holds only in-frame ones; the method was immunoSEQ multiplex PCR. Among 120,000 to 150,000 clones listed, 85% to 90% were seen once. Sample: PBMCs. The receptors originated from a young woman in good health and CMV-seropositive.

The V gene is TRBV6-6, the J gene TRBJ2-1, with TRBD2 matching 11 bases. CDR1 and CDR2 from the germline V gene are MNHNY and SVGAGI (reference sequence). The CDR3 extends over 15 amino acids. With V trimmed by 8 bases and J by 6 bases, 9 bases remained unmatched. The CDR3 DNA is TGTGCCAGCGTCGTGAGGACTAGCGGGTTCAATGAGCAGTTCTTC. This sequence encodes CASVVRTSGFNEQFF.

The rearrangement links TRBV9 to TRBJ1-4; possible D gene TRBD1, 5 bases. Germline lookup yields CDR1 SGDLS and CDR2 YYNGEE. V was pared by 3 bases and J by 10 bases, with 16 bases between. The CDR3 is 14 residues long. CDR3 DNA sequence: TGTGCCAGCAGCGCGATCGATTACGGGGGAAAACTGTTTTTT. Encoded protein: CASSAIDYGGKLFF.

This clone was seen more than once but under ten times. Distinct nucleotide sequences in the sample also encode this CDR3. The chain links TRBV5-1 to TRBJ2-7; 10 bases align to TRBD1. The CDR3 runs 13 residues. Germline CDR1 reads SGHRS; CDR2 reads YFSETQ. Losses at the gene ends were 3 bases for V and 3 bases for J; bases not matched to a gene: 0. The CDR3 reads CASSWTGGYEQYF. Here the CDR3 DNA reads TGCGCCAGCAGCTGGACAGGGGGCTACGAGCAGTACTTC.

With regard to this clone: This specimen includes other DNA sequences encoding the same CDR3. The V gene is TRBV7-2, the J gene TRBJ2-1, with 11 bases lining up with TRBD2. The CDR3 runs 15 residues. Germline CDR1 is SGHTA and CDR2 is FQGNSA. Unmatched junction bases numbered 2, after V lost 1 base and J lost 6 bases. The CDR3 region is CASSLGTSGSNEQFF. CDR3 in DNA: TGTGCCAGCAGCTTAGGCACTAGCGGGAGCAATGAGCAGTTCTTC. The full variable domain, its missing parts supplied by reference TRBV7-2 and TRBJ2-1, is GAGVSQSPSNKVTEKGKDVELRCDPISGHTALYWYRQSLGQGLEFLIYFQGNSAPDKSGLPSDRFSAERTGGSVSTLTIQRTQQEDSAVYLCASSLGTSGSNEQFFGPGTRLTVL.

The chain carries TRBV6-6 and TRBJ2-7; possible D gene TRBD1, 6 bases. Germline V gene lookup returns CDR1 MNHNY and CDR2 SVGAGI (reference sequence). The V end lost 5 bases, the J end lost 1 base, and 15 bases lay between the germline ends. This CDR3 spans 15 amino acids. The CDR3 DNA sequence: TGTGCCAGCAGTGCAACCGGGACATCTTCCTACGAGCAGTACTTC. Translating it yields CASSATGTSSYEQYF.